These T cell receptor beta chains were read from a single sample in a study of CD8+ T cells in alopecia areata. Here immunoSEQ multiplex PCR was the method, and the copy in TCRdb shows in-frame clones only, minus some. Of some 180,000 clones listed, about 53% are singletons. Sequencing used CD8+ T cells sorted from blood, obtained at week 24, from a patient treated with tofacitinib. The receptors shown here come from a human donor with alopecia areata. Each CDR3 is given with its conserved first and last residue. A D gene is named only where the DNA matches it firmly. Clone size is stated in some rows and not others, as once, few, many or a class when expanded.

d_call j_call v_call clone_size cdr3_aa cdr3_nt
NA TRBJ1-1 TRBV5-4 NA CASSLVEGTEAFF TGTGCCAGCAGCTTGGTAGAGGGCACTGAAGCTTTCTTT
TRBD1 TRBJ1-1 TRBV6-5 once CASTRDRGNTEAFF TGTGCCAGCACCAGGGACAGGGGTAACACTGAAGCTTTCTTT
NA TRBJ1-5 TRBV7-2 NA CASSLGGPREGPQHF TGTGCCAGCAGCTTAGGAGGGCCACGAGAGGGGCCCCAGCATTTT
NA TRBJ2-7 TRBV5-6 once CASRVGSTYEQYF TGTGCCAGCAGAGTGGGGTCCACCTACGAGCAGTACTTC
TRBD1 TRBJ1-2 TRBV5-1 NA CASSFTGGHGYTF TGCGCCAGCAGCTTTACAGGGGGCCATGGCTACACCTTC
TRBD1 TRBJ1-1 TRBV19 NA CASRRTGGPSEAFF TGTGCCAGTAGGAGGACAGGGGGGCCTTCCGAAGCTTTCTTT
NA TRBJ1-2 TRBV18 once CASSPDDRRNGYTF TGTGCCAGCTCACCAGACGACAGGAGAAATGGCTACACCTTC
NA TRBJ1-2 TRBV27 NA CASLAPGGNYGYTF TGTGCCAGCCTGGCCCCGGGGGGGAACTATGGCTACACCTTC
NA TRBJ2-3 TRBV27 NA CASSLLGGAADTQYF TGTGCCAGCAGTTTATTAGGGGGGGCGGCAGATACGCAGTATTTT
NA TRBJ2-2 TRBV7-8 NA CASTTNLGENTGELFF TGTGCCAGCACCACTAATTTGGGGGAGAACACCGGGGAGCTGTTTTTT
NA TRBJ2-1 TRBV30 once CARDGSSYNEQFF TGTGCCCGAGACGGCAGCTCCTACAATGAGCAGTTCTTC
NA TRBJ1-1 TRBV15 NA CATSRNSLRTEAFF TGTGCCACCAGCAGAAACAGCCTCCGCACTGAAGCTTTCTTT
NA TRBJ1-5 TRBV4-3 NA CASSLDRTWGQPQHF TGCGCCAGCAGCCTTGACCGCACCTGGGGTCAGCCCCAGCATTTT
NA TRBJ2-7 TRBV30 NA CAWKQGYEQYF TGTGCCTGGAAACAGGGCTACGAGCAGTACTTC
TRBD1 TRBJ1-4 TRBV7-8 NA CASSSEGQDREKLFF TGTGCCAGCAGCTCGGAAGGACAGGATCGTGAAAAACTGTTTTTT
NA TRBJ2-7 TRBV30 once CAWSYAGSYEQYF TGTGCCTGGAGTTATGCCGGATCCTACGAGCAGTACTTC
NA TRBJ1-2 TRBV25-1 NA CASSSSGIRGYTF TGTGCCAGCAGTTCGTCAGGGATCCGGGGCTACACCTTC
TRBD2 TRBJ2-1 TRBV29-1 NA CSVEVPLPGGPYNEQFF TGCAGCGTTGAAGTTCCGCTCCCGGGGGGGCCCTACAATGAGCAGTTCTTC